The 21 T cell receptor beta chains below were found in one sample sequenced in a study of B cell selection in AIRE deficiency. Regulatory T cells were sorted as CD4+CD25hiCD127low/negative cells. The repertoire was sequenced with immunoSEQ multiplex PCR; TCRdb's copy has only in-frame clones and lacks some. Among some 5,000 clones listed, about 87% were seen once. Input material: Tregs sorted from PBMCs. The source is a human donor with AIRE deficiency.

The chain recombines TRBV10-3 with TRBJ2-3, with a possible D match to TRBD2 (6 bases). Trimming shortened V by 4 bases and J by 3 bases, and 14 bases separated the two germline ends. The CDR3 is 15 residues long. Germline V gene lookup returns CDR1 ENHRY and CDR2 SYGVKD. The CDR3 sequence: CAISGRDSGTDTQYF. The DNA of the CDR3 is TGTGCCATCAGTGGCCGCGATAGCGGAACAGATACGCAGTATTTT.

V and J are TRBV20-1 and TRBJ1-2; possibly TRBD1 for D (5 bases). Germline CDR1 DFQATT, CDR2 SNEGSKA (reference sequence). Deletions cut 6 bases from V and 8 bases from J, with 10 bases between. The CDR3 consists of 10 residues. The CDR3, as DNA: TGCAGTGCGGTTGGGGCCGGCTACACCTTC. Protein product: CSAVGAGYTF.

V and J are TRBV5-4 and TRBJ2-1; 15 bases match TRBD2. Germline-derived CDR1 and CDR2 are SGHNT and YYREEE (reference sequence). J lost 6 bases, V lost 4 bases, and 5 bases had no gene match. The CDR3 is 16 amino acids. The CDR3 DNA is TGTGCCAGCAGCAGGCGGACTAGCGGGAGGGCCAATGAGCAGTTCTTC. As protein: CASSRRTSGRANEQFF.

This sequence joins TRBV7-9 and TRBJ2-5; D is possibly TRBD1 (6 bases). Trimming removed 5 bases from V and 2 bases from J, with 12 bases in between. CDR3 length: 14 amino acids. Germline CDR1 is SEHNR and CDR2 is FQNEAQ (reference sequence). This CDR3 is CASSPGQTQETQYF. The CDR3 DNA sequence: TGTGCCAGCAGCCCCGGACAGACACAAGAGACCCAGTACTTC.

The chain links TRBV5-1 to TRBJ2-4, with D possibly matching TRBD2 (5 bases). Between the trimmed V and J ends, which lost 7 bases and 7 bases, there was a span of 15 bases. Germline lookup yields CDR1 SGHRS and CDR2 YFSETQ. This CDR3 contains 13 residues. The CDR3 here is CASQPAGVNIQYF. The CDR3 DNA reads as TGCGCCAGCCAGCCCGCCGGGGTTAACATTCAGTACTTC.

The rearrangement joins TRBV9 to TRBJ2-1, with 13 nucleotides matching TRBD2. The CDR3 has 16 amino acids. Trimming took 4 bases from V and 9 from J; bases not matched to a gene: 10. Germline assignment: CDR1 SGDLS and CDR2 YYNGEE. CDR3 DNA: TGTGCCAGCAGCCCCGGGACTAGCGGGACCGCAAGTGAGCAGTTCTTC. Translating gives CASSPGTSGTASEQFF.

The genes are TRBV2 and TRBJ1-2, with 11 bases matching TRBD1. CDR1 is SNHLY, CDR2 FYNNEI, per germline. The ends lost 4 bases at V and 5 bases at J; junction bases unmatched: 6. CDR3 length: 15 amino acids. The CDR3 spells CASSGTGGVVYGYTF. The CDR3 region has the DNA TGTGCCAGCAGTGGGACAGGGGGCGTAGTATATGGCTACACCTTC. The complete variable domain, with remaining parts taken from reference TRBV2 and TRBJ1-2, reads EPEVTQTPSHQVTQMGQEVILRCVPISNHLYFYWYRQILGQKVEFLVSFYNNEISEKSEIFDDQFSVERPDGSNFTLKIRSTKLEDSAMYFCASSGTGGVVYGYTFGSGTRLTVV.

The chain employs TRBV5-1 and TRBJ2-6; D not certain. Between the trimmed V and J ends, which lost 0 bases and 3 bases, there was a span of 4 bases. The CDR3 sequence is 14 residues long. Germline CDR1 SGHRS, CDR2 YFSETQ. This chain's CDR3 is CASSLAVGANVLTF. The DNA of the CDR3 is TGCGCCAGCAGCTTGGCCGTTGGGGCCAACGTCCTGACTTTC. The variable domain in full, with the rest retrieved from reference TRBV5-1 and TRBJ2-6, is KAGVTQTPRYLIKTRGQQVTLSCSPISGHRSVSWYQQTPGQGLQFLFEYFSETQRNKGNFPGRFSGRQFSNSRSEMNVSTLELGDSALYLCASSLAVGANVLTFGAGSRLTVL.

Comment on this clone: Other nucleotide sequences from this sample produce the same CDR3. This chain links TRBV4-1 with TRBJ2-3, with 8 bases identical to TRBD2. V shed 1 base and J 4 bases; nucleotides not matched to a gene: 7. CDR3 length: 16 amino acids. Germline V gene lookup returns CDR1 MGHRA and CDR2 YSYEKL. The CDR3 nucleotides read TGCGCCAGCAGCCAAGGTCTGGCGGGGGGTGCAGATACGCAGTATTTT. Protein: CASSQGLAGGADTQYF.

The chain carries TRBV23-1 and TRBJ2-3; TRBD1 might be the D (6 bases). TRBV23-1 is an ORF; its function is uncertain. The CDR3 is 14 amino acids. V was cut by 10 bases and J by 2 bases, with 16 bases left in between. The CDR3 is CANTAGQYTDTQYF. CDR3 in DNA: TGCGCCAACACCGCAGGACAGTACACAGATACGCAGTATTTT.

This chain links TRBV2 with TRBJ2-7; no clear D gene. Between the trimmed V and J ends, which lost 6 bases and 0 bases, there was a span of 6 bases. CDR3 length: 12 residues. Germline V gene data show CDR1 as SNHLY and CDR2 as FYNNEI. The CDR3: CASRASSYEQYF. DNA for the CDR3: TGTGCCAGCAGGGCAAGCTCCTACGAGCAGTACTTC.

The rearrangement uses TRBV19 and TRBJ1-2, with D possibly being TRBD1 (5 bases). The length of the CDR3 is 14 residues. CDR1 and CDR2 from the germline V gene are LNHDA and SQIVND (reference sequence). Trimming stripped 7 bases from V and 8 bases from J, with 20 bases between. The CDR3 DNA follows: TGTGCCAGTACTGGGGGAAAGAAGGGATTCGGCTACACCTTC. Its protein is CASTGGKKGFGYTF.

The chain uses TRBV5-1 and TRBJ2-5, with 9 bases fitting TRBD1. The germline gives CDR1 SGHRS, CDR2 YFSETQ. This CDR3 is 13 amino acids long. The CDR3 nucleotides read TGCGCATCCAGACAGGGGGTCGGGGAGACCCAGTACTTC. Protein product: CASRQGVGETQYF.

This clone was seen more than once but under ten times. The rearrangement joins TRBV21-1 to TRBJ1-4; the table assigns TRBD1, which was not confirmed against the DNA. TRBV21-1 is deemed a pseudogene. The CDR3 contains 15 residues. This chain's CDR3 is CASTGRGRAYEKLFF. The CDR3 DNA is TGTGCCAGCACAGGAAGGGGTAGGGCGTACGAAAAACTGTTTTTT.

The V and J genes are TRBV7-9 and TRBJ1-2; possible D gene TRBD1, 6 bases. The CDR3 covers 13 residues. Germline CDR1 reads SEHNR; CDR2 reads FQNEAQ (reference sequence). The ends were cut back, 5 bases at V and 2 bases at J, with 9 bases in the middle. The CDR3 DNA reads TGTGCCAGCAGCCCACAGGGAAACTATGGCTACACCTTC. It encodes CASSPQGNYGYTF.

As to this clone: One end of the junction varies from germline; a read error may be responsible. The chain is built from TRBV18 and TRBJ1-1; D unclear. CDR3 length equals 13 residues. Germline CDR1 reads KGHSH; CDR2 reads LQKENI. The DNA of the CDR3 is TGTGCCAGCTCACCATTGTCGAACGCTGAAGCTTTCTTT. Protein sequence: CASSPLSNAEAFF.

This clone has a handful of counts. The chain employs TRBV7-9 and TRBJ1-4; D gene ambiguous. Germline V lookup: CDR1 SEHNR, CDR2 FQNEAQ (reference sequence). This CDR3 spans 12 amino acids. Between the trimmed V and J ends, which lost 2 bases and 8 bases, there was a span of 6 bases. CDR3 nucleotides: TGTGCCAGCAGCTTAAGCCGGGAAAAACTGTTTTTT. Protein: CASSLSREKLFF.

The chain uses TRBV4-2 and TRBJ2-2; no clear D gene. Looked up from germline, CDR1 is LGHNA and CDR2 is YNFKEQ. The CDR3 spans 14 residues. The V and J ends lost 10 bases and 4 bases respectively, with 16 bases between them. CDR3 in DNA: TGTGCCACCTCTAGGGCCCCGGGCACCGGGGAGCTGTTTTTT. Protein: CATSRAPGTGELFF.

J is TRBJ2-1 and V is TRBV27; 8 bases line up with TRBD1. The CDR3 spans 14 residues. J was trimmed by 5 bases and V by 3 bases; bases with no gene match: 3. The V gene's germline CDR1 is MNHEY and CDR2 SMNVEV (reference sequence). CDR3 sequence (DNA): TGTGCCAGCAGTTTTCAGGGGGCTAACAATGAGCAGTTCTTC. Its translation: CASSFQGANNEQFF.

This clone occurred once. The chain combines TRBV6-5 with TRBJ2-2, with D perhaps matching TRBD1 (5 bases). Germline loops: CDR1 MNHEY, CDR2 SVGAGI. There are 13 residues in the CDR3. The germline V and J ends were trimmed by 5 bases and 4 bases, with 8 bases remaining between them. As DNA, the CDR3 is TGTGCCAGCAGTCATCAGGGCACCGGGGAGCTGTTTTTT. Translation gives CASSHQGTGELFF.

The chain joins TRBV7-2 to TRBJ2-7, with 10 bases matching TRBD2. Germline V CDR1 and CDR2: SGHTA, FQGNSA. The ends lost 4 bases at V and 4 bases at J; junction bases unmatched: 13. The CDR3 has 17 amino acids. The CDR3 is CASSSPPLAGGRYEQYF. CDR3 DNA: TGTGCCAGCAGCTCCCCCCCATTAGCGGGAGGTAGGTACGAGCAGTACTTC.